Listed below are T cell receptor beta chains from one sample, sequenced in a study of blood T cell repertoires in COVID-19. Libraries were prepared by immunoSEQ multiplex PCR; TCRdb keeps only in-frame clonotypes and omits some of them. The table includes about 110,000 clones, less than 80% detected once. Sequences were obtained from peripheral blood. The receptors originated from a man between 70 and 80 years old with active or convalescent COVID-19. CDR3s include the opening cysteine and the closing phenylalanine or tryptophan. Fields, in order: clone size, CDR3 length, D gene, J gene, V gene, CDR3 DNA, CDR3 protein. A D gene is named only where the DNA matches it firmly. Not every row has a clone size; where given, it reads once, few, many or a size class.

clone size: -; CDR3 length: 14; D gene: TRBD1; J gene: TRBJ2-3; V gene: TRBV5-1; CDR3 DNA: TGCGCCAGCAGCCCCTGGACAGGGGCAGATACGCAGTATTTT; CDR3 protein: CASSPWTGADTQYF
clone size: few; CDR3 length: 16; D gene: TRBD2; J gene: TRBJ2-1; V gene: TRBV14; CDR3 DNA: TGTGCCAGCAGCCCCACCGCTAGCGGGGCCTACAATGAGCAGTTCTTC; CDR3 protein: CASSPTASGAYNEQFF
clone size: -; CDR3 length: 15; D gene: -; J gene: TRBJ1-1; V gene: TRBV5-1; CDR3 DNA: TGCGCCAGCAGCTTGGCGCCAGGGTCGAACACTGAAGCTTTCTTT; CDR3 protein: CASSLAPGSNTEAFF
clone size: -; CDR3 length: 16; D gene: -; J gene: TRBJ1-1; V gene: TRBV3-1/TRBV3-2; CDR3 DNA: TGTGCCAGCAGCTCAGGGGTCCCTTTGGGCTACACTGAAGCTTTCTTT; CDR3 protein: CASSSGVPLGYTEAFF
clone size: once; CDR3 length: 17; D gene: TRBD2; J gene: TRBJ2-5; V gene: TRBV4-1; CDR3 DNA: TGCGCCAGCAGCCAAGGGCTAGCGGGAGGAGGTCAAGAGACCCAGTACTTC; CDR3 protein: CASSQGLAGGGQETQYF
clone size: -; CDR3 length: 15; D gene: -; J gene: TRBJ2-3; V gene: TRBV10-2; CDR3 DNA: TGCGCCGCAGGCTCGGCATCGGCCCCCACAGATACGCAGTATTTT; CDR3 protein: CAAGSASAPTDTQYF
clone size: -; CDR3 length: 14; D gene: TRBD1; J gene: TRBJ2-7; V gene: TRBV28; CDR3 DNA: TGTGCCAGCAGTCAAGACGGGACAGGGTACGAGCAGTACTTC; CDR3 protein: CASSQDGTGYEQYF
clone size: -; CDR3 length: 15; D gene: TRBD2; J gene: TRBJ2-1; V gene: TRBV3-1/TRBV3-2; CDR3 DNA: TGTGCCAGCAGCCAAGGTACAGCGGGAGGATTTGAGCAGTTCTTC; CDR3 protein: CASSQGTAGGFEQFF
clone size: -; CDR3 length: 15; D gene: TRBD2; J gene: TRBJ2-1; V gene: TRBV2; CDR3 DNA: TGTGCCAGCAGTACTCTAGCGGGGGCTTACAATGAGCAGTTCTTC; CDR3 protein: CASSTLAGAYNEQFF
clone size: -; CDR3 length: 15; D gene: -; J gene: TRBJ1-1; V gene: TRBV6-5; CDR3 DNA: TGTGCCAGCAGTTCCTGGAGCCAGGGAGGGACTGAAGCTTTCTTT; CDR3 protein: CASSSWSQGGTEAFF